This T cell receptor beta chain was identified during a study of T cells expressing NK-cell markers. Whole-study context: Sequencing of TCR beta repertoires drew on sorted CD3+CD56+NKG2C+, CD3+CD56+NKG2C- and CD3+CD56-NKG2C+ T cells.

A remark on this clonotype: The antigen remains unidentified.

Study-wide findings and caveats: Where four donors were concerned, these clonotypes also led the CD3+CD56-NKG2C+ fraction.

From germline, CDR1 is SGHTA and CDR2 FQGTGA. The CDR3 has 14 residues. TCRdb re-called the 5' RACE reads and gives one entry per CDR3 protein, without DNA. In total, the table holds 500,000 to 700,000 distinct CDR3 sequences. Sequenced input: blood T cells: a sorted CD56 or NKG2C T cell subset, CD4+ or CD8+ T cells, or bulk PBMC T cells (not recorded which). The chain carries TRBV7-3 and TRBJ1-6; TCRdb reports TRBD1, a call that lacks DNA to check it against. The source of this sequence is a man between 18 and 29 years old in good health. The CDR3 here is CASSLAGGFSPLHF.